These T cell receptor beta chains were read from a single sample in a study of cytomegalovirus exposure and HLA in healthy donors. Repertoires were generated with immunoSEQ multiplex PCR, while TCRdb's copy carries only in-frame clones and drops some. The repertoire consists of around 150,000 clones, with roughly 86% occurring once and the leading ten covering about a tenth. Sequenced: PBMCs. Receptor source: a woman between 18 and 29 years old in good health and CMV-seropositive. The CDR3 runs from the conserved cysteine through the conserved F or W. The D gene is left open where the match is weak. Rows may omit the clone size; those that give it use once, few, many or a size class.

clone_size: -; d_call: TRBD1; v_call: TRBV28; j_call: TRBJ1-5; cdr3_nt: TGTGCCAGCAGTTTAATTCAGGGGGATCAGCCCCAGCATTTT; cdr3_aa: CASSLIQGDQPQHF
clone_size: -; d_call: -; v_call: TRBV13; j_call: TRBJ1-2; cdr3_nt: TGTGCCAGCAGCTTAGGTAGAGGTATAACAACGGGTACCTTC; cdr3_aa: CASSLGRGITTGTF
clone_size: -; d_call: TRBD1; v_call: TRBV11-3; j_call: TRBJ1-3; cdr3_nt: TGTGCCAGCAGCTTGGGGACAGGGAGGCCTGGAAACACCATATATTTT; cdr3_aa: CASSLGTGRPGNTIYF
clone_size: -; d_call: -; v_call: TRBV11-2; j_call: TRBJ2-7; cdr3_nt: TGTGCCAGCAGCTCGCTTTTCGGACAGAGTCTAAGCTCCTACGAGCAGTACTTC; cdr3_aa: CASSSLFGQSLSSYEQYF
clone_size: -; d_call: TRBD1; v_call: TRBV10-3; j_call: TRBJ2-7; cdr3_nt: TGTGCCATCAGTGAGTCCGGGACAGGGGTTGGGGAGCAGTACTTC; cdr3_aa: CAISESGTGVGEQYF
clone_size: -; d_call: -; v_call: TRBV6-5; j_call: TRBJ2-3; cdr3_nt: TGTGCCAGCAGGACCAGCGGGGATACGCAGTATTTT; cdr3_aa: CASRTSGDTQYF
clone_size: -; d_call: TRBD1; v_call: TRBV28; j_call: TRBJ2-3; cdr3_nt: TGTGCCAGCAGAACGACAGGGGGTCCAGATACGCAGTATTTT; cdr3_aa: CASRTTGGPDTQYF
clone_size: -; d_call: TRBD1; v_call: TRBV18; j_call: TRBJ1-2; cdr3_nt: TGTGCCAGCTCACCACCCCAGCGGGGACAGGTTCAGTCAGGCTACACCTTC; cdr3_aa: CASSPPQRGQVQSGYTF
clone_size: -; d_call: -; v_call: TRBV2; j_call: TRBJ2-2; cdr3_nt: TGTGCCAGCAGAGGGAGGACGAACACCGGGGAGCTGTTTTTT; cdr3_aa: CASRGRTNTGELFF
clone_size: -; d_call: TRBD1; v_call: TRBV6-1; j_call: TRBJ1-2; cdr3_nt: TGTGCCAGCAGTCGGGACAGGGTTGATGGCTACACCTTC; cdr3_aa: CASSRDRVDGYTF
clone_size: -; d_call: -; v_call: TRBV29-1; j_call: TRBJ1-2; cdr3_nt: TGCAGCGACCGCCAGGGTGACGGCTACACCTTC; cdr3_aa: CSDRQGDGYTF
clone_size: -; d_call: -; v_call: TRBV29-1; j_call: TRBJ1-2; cdr3_nt: TGCAGCGTGGCCGAGGGTCTGCCGTATGGCTACACCTTC; cdr3_aa: CSVAEGLPYGYTF
clone_size: -; d_call: TRBD2; v_call: TRBV28; j_call: TRBJ2-7; cdr3_nt: TGTGCCAGCAGTTTACTGGGGAGCGGGAAATACTCCTACGAGCAGTACTTC; cdr3_aa: CASSLLGSGKYSYEQYF
clone_size: -; d_call: -; v_call: TRBV27; j_call: TRBJ1-1; cdr3_nt: TGTGCCAGCAGTTTATCGATAGACGGGACTGAAGCTTTCTTT; cdr3_aa: CASSLSIDGTEAFF
clone_size: once; d_call: -; v_call: TRBV7-8; j_call: TRBJ2-5; cdr3_nt: TGTGCCAGCACCGGACTGCAAGAGACCCAGTACTTC; cdr3_aa: CASTGLQETQYF
clone_size: -; d_call: -; v_call: TRBV30; j_call: TRBJ2-2; cdr3_nt: TGTGCCTCCGGACACCCGGCGAACACCGGGGAGCTGTTTTTT; cdr3_aa: CASGHPANTGELFF
clone_size: -; d_call: TRBD2; v_call: TRBV19; j_call: TRBJ2-7; cdr3_nt: TGTGCCAGTAGTACGAGACTAGCGGGAGGGTTATCGGGCGAGCAGTACTTC; cdr3_aa: CASSTRLAGGLSGEQYF
clone_size: once; d_call: -; v_call: TRBV6-1; j_call: TRBJ1-4; cdr3_nt: TGTGCCAGCAGTGAATCCTACGGGGTAAAACTGTTTTTT; cdr3_aa: CASSESYGVKLFF
clone_size: once; d_call: TRBD2; v_call: TRBV7-2; j_call: TRBJ2-5; cdr3_nt: TGTGCCAGCGGCCGAATTAGCGGGAGACCGCGGGGTCAAGAGACCCAGTACTTC; cdr3_aa: CASGRISGRPRGQETQYF
clone_size: -; d_call: TRBD2; v_call: TRBV9; j_call: TRBJ2-1; cdr3_nt: TGTGCCAGCAGCCATCTCGGGCGGGAGAGTGGGCTAGGCGAGCAGTTCTTC; cdr3_aa: CASSHLGRESGLGEQFF
clone_size: -; d_call: -; v_call: TRBV14; j_call: TRBJ2-3; cdr3_nt: TGTGCCAGCAGCCAAGACGGGAGTTCGTTTGGAGATACGCAGTATTTT; cdr3_aa: CASSQDGSSFGDTQYF
clone_size: -; d_call: -; v_call: TRBV7-9; j_call: TRBJ2-7; cdr3_nt: TGTGCCAGCAGCATAGGGGCCAGAGTGAACTCTGGGCAGTACTTC; cdr3_aa: CASSIGARVNSGQYF
clone_size: -; d_call: TRBD1; v_call: TRBV18; j_call: TRBJ2-7; cdr3_nt: TGTGCCAGCTCACAACTCGGGACAGCCTACGAGCAGTACTTC; cdr3_aa: CASSQLGTAYEQYF
clone_size: -; d_call: TRBD2; v_call: TRBV5-4; j_call: TRBJ2-1; cdr3_nt: TGTGCCAGCAGCTCCCGACTAGCGGATAATCAAAGGGGGTACAATGAGCAGTTCTTC; cdr3_aa: CASSSRLADNQRGYNEQFF
clone_size: -; d_call: -; v_call: TRBV29-1; j_call: TRBJ2-7; cdr3_nt: TGCAGCGTTGGTGGGGAGCCCTACGAGCAGTACTTC; cdr3_aa: CSVGGEPYEQYF
clone_size: -; d_call: -; v_call: TRBV30; j_call: TRBJ1-5; cdr3_nt: TGTGCCTGGAACCGGGGTTCGGGGCAGCCCCAGCATTTT; cdr3_aa: CAWNRGSGQPQHF
clone_size: -; d_call: -; v_call: TRBV7-2; j_call: TRBJ2-7; cdr3_nt: TGTGCCAGCAGCTTATCTTACAGTTCCTACGAGCAGTACTTC; cdr3_aa: CASSLSYSSYEQYF
clone_size: -; d_call: -; v_call: TRBV11-3; j_call: TRBJ2-5; cdr3_nt: TGTGCCAGCAGCGTCCGCGGAGTCGAGACCCAGTACTTC; cdr3_aa: CASSVRGVETQYF
clone_size: few; d_call: TRBD1; v_call: TRBV4-3; j_call: TRBJ2-7; cdr3_nt: TGCGCCAGCAGCCACACATCCGGGACAGGAGCCTACGAGCAGTACTTC; cdr3_aa: CASSHTSGTGAYEQYF
clone_size: -; d_call: -; v_call: TRBV27; j_call: TRBJ1-5; cdr3_nt: TGTGCCAGCAGTTTACTCAGCAATCAGCCCCAGCATTTT; cdr3_aa: CASSLLSNQPQHF
clone_size: once; d_call: -; v_call: TRBV25-1; j_call: TRBJ1-2; cdr3_nt: TGTGCCAGCAGTGATCAGGCTTATGGCTACACCTTC; cdr3_aa: CASSDQAYGYTF
clone_size: -; d_call: TRBD2; v_call: TRBV14; j_call: TRBJ2-3; cdr3_nt: TGTGCCAGCAGCCCCTTACTAGCGGGTTTCACAGATACGCAGTATTTT; cdr3_aa: CASSPLLAGFTDTQYF